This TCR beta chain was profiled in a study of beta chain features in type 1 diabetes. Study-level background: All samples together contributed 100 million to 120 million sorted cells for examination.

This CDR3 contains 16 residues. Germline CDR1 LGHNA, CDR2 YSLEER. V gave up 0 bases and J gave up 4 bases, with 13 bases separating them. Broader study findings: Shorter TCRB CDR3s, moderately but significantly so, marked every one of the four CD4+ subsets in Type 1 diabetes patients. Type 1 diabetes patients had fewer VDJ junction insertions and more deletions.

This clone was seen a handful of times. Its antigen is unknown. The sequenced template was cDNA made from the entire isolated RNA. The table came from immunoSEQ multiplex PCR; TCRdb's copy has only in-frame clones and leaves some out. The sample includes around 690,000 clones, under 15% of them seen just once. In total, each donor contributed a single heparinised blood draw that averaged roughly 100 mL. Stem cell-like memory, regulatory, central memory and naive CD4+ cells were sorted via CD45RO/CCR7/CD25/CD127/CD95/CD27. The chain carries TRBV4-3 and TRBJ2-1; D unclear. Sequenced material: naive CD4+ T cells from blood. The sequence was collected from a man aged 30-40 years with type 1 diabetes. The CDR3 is CASSQEGRVAYNEQFF. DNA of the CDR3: TGCGCCAGCAGCCAAGAAGGACGGGTTGCGTACAATGAGCAGTTCTTC.